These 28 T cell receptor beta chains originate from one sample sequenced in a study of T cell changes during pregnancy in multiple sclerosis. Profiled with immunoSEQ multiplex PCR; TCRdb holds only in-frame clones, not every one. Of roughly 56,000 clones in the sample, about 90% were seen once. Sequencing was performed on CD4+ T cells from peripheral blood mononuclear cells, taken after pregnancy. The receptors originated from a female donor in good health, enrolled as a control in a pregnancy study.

In DNA form, the CDR3 reads TGTGCCAGCAGCTTAGAGCTTGGTGGACAAAGGTACTTC. Translating gives CASSLELGGQRYF. The chain combines TRBV7-2 with TRBJ2-5; weak D call: TRBD1 (5 bases). Germline V gene sequence: CDR1 SGHTA, CDR2 FQGNSA. This CDR3 is 13 amino acids long. Deletions cut 1 base from V and 13 bases from J, with 16 bases between.

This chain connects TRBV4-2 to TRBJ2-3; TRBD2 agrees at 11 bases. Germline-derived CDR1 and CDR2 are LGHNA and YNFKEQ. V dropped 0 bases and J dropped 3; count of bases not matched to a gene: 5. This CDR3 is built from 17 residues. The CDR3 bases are TGTGCCAGCAGCCAAGATGCACTAGCGGGGGTGACAGATACGCAGTATTTT. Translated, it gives CASSQDALAGVTDTQYF.

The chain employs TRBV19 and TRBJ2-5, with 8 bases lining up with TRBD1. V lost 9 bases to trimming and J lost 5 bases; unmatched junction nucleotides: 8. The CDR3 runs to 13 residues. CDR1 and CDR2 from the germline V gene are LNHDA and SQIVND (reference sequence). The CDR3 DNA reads TGTGCCAGCAACCAGGGGGCGCCGGAGACCCAGTACTTC. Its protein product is CASNQGAPETQYF.

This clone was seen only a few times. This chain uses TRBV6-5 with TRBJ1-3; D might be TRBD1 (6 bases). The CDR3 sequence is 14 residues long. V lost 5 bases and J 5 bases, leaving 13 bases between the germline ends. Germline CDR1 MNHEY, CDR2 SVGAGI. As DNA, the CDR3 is TGTGCCAGCAGTCGGGACATCCAACGAAACACCATATATTTT. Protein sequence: CASSRDIQRNTIYF.

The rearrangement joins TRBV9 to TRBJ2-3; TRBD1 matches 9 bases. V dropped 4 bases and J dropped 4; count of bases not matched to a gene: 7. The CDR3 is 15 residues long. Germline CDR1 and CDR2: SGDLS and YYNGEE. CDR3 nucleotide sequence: TGTGCCAGCAGCCCGGGGGACAGGGAAGCAGATACGCAGTATTTT. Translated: CASSPGDREADTQYF.

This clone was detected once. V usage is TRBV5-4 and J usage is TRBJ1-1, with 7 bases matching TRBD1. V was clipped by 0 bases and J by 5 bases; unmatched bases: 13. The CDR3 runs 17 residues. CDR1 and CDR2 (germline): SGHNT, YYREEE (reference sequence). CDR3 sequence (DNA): TGTGCCAGCAGCTTGGCCAATCTTCGGCAGGGGGGAACTGAAGCTTTCTTT. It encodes CASSLANLRQGGTEAFF.

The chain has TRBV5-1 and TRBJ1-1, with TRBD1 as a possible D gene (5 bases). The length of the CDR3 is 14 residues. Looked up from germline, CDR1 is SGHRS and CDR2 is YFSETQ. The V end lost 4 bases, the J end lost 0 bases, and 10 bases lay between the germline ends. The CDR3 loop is CASSPGGMNTEAFF. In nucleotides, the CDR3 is TGCGCCAGCAGCCCGGGGGGTATGAACACTGAAGCTTTCTTT.

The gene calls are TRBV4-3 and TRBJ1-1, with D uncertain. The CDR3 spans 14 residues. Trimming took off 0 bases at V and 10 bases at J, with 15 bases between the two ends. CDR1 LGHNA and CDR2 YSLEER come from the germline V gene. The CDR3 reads CASSQDARRGVAFF. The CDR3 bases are TGCGCCAGCAGCCAAGATGCCCGTCGCGGGGTAGCTTTCTTT.

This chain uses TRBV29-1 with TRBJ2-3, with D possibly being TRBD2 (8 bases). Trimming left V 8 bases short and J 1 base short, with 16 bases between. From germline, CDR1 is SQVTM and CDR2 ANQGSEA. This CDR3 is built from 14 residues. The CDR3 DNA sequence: TGCAGCTACGGGGGGGACAGCCGCACAGATACGCAGTATTTT. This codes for CSYGGDSRTDTQYF.

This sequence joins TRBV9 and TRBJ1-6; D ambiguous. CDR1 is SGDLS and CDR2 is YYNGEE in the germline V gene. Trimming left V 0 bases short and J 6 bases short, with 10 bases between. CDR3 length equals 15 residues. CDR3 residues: CASSVDGLSNSPLHF. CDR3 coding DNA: TGTGCCAGCAGCGTAGATGGCCTCTCTAATTCACCCCTCCACTTT.

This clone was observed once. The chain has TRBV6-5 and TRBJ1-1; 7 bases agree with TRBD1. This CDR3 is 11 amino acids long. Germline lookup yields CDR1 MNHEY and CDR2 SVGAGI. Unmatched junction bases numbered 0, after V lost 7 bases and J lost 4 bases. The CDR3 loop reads CASNRGTEAFF. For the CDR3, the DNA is TGTGCCAGCAACAGGGGCACTGAAGCTTTCTTT.

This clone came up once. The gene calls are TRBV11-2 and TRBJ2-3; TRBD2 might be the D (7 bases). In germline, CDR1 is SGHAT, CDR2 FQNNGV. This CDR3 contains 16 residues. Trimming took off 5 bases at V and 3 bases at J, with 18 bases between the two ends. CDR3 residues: CASSPIAGALTDTQYF. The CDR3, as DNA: TGTGCCAGCAGCCCTATTGCGGGGGCGCTGACAGATACGCAGTATTTT.

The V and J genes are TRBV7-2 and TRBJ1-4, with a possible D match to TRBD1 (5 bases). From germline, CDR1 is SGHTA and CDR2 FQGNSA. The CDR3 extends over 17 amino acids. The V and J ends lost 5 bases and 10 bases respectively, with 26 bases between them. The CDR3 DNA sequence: TGTGCCAGCAGCCCCTCCGGGAGGGACCCCCGCCGGGGAAAACTGTTTTTT. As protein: CASSPSGRDPRRGKLFF.

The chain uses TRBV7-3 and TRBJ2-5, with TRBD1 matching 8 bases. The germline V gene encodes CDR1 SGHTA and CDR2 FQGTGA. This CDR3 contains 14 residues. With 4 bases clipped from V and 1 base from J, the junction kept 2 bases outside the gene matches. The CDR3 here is CASSSTGGQETQYF. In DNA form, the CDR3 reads TGTGCCAGCAGCTCTACAGGGGGCCAAGAGACCCAGTACTTC.

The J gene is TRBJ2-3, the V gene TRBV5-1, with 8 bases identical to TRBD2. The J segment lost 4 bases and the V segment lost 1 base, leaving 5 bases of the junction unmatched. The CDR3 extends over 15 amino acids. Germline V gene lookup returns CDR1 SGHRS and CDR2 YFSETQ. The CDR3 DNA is TGCGCCAGCAGCTTGCCGGGGGGGATCTCAGATACGCAGTATTTT. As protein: CASSLPGGISDTQYF. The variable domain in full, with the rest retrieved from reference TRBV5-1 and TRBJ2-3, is KAGVTQTPRYLIKTRGQQVTLSCSPISGHRSVSWYQQTPGQGLQFLFEYFSETQRNKGNFPGRFSGRQFSNSRSEMNVSTLELGDSALYLCASSLPGGISDTQYFGPGTRLTVL.

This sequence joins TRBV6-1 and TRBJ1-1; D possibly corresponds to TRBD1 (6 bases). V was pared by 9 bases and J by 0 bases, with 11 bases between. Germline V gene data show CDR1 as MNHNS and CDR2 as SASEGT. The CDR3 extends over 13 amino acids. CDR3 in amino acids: CASTGQVNTEAFF. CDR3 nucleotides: TGTGCCAGTACAGGGCAGGTGAACACTGAAGCTTTCTTT.

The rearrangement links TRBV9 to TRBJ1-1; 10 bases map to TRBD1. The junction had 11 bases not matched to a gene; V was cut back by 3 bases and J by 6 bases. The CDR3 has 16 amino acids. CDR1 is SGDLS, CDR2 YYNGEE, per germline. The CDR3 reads CASSAEFDRGPPEAFF. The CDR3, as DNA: TGTGCCAGCAGCGCGGAGTTTGACAGGGGGCCGCCTGAAGCTTTCTTT.

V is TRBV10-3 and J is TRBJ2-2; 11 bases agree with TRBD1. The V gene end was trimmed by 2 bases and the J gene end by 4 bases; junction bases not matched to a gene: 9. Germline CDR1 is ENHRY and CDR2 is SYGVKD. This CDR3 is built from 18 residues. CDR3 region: CAISEDLMGQGGTGELFF. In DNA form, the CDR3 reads TGTGCCATCAGTGAGGATCTGATGGGACAGGGGGGCACCGGGGAGCTGTTTTTT.

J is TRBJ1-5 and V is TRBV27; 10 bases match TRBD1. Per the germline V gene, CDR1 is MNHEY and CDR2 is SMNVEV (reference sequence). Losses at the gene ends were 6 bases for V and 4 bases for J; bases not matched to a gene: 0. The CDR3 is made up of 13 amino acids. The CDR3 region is CASRGQGNQPQHF. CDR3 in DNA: TGTGCCAGCAGGGGACAGGGGAATCAGCCCCAGCATTTT.

The CDR3 protein is CASSRLSRDSSEASGNTIYF. The CDR3 DNA sequence: TGCGCCAGCAGTCGCCTTTCGCGGGACAGCAGCGAAGCATCTGGAAACACCATATATTTT. V and J are TRBV23-1 and TRBJ1-3, with 7 bases that match TRBD1. TRBV23-1 is annotated as an ORF whose role is uncertain. The CDR3 is made up of 20 amino acids. V was pared by 4 bases and J by 1 base, with 19 bases of the junction left unmatched.

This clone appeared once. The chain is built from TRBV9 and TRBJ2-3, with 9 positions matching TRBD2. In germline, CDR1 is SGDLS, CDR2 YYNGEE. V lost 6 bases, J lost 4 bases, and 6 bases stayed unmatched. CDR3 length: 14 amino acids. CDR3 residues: CASTAGGASDTQYF. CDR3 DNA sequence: TGTGCCAGCACGGCGGGGGGGGCATCAGATACGCAGTATTTT.

The CDR3 sequence: CAWTPDRGAYEQYF. DNA for the CDR3: TGTGCCTGGACCCCGGACAGGGGGGCCTACGAGCAGTACTTC. This chain joins TRBV30 and TRBJ2-7; 10 bases align to TRBD1. The germline gives CDR1 GTSNPN, CDR2 SVGIG (reference sequence). The CDR3 is made up of 14 amino acids. Trimming took 4 bases from V and 2 from J; bases not matched to a gene: 5. Full variable domain (rest looked up from reference TRBV30 and TRBJ2-7): SQTIHQWPATLVQPVGSPLSLECTVEGTSNPNLYWYRQAAGRGLQLLFYSVGIGQISSEVPQNLSASRPQDRQFILSSKKLLLSDSGFYLCAWTPDRGAYEQYFGPGTRLTVT.

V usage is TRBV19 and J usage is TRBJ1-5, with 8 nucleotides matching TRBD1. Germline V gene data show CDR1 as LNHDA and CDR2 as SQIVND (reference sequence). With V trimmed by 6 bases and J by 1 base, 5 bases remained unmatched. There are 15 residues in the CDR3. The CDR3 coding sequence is TGTGCCAGTAGAGAGACAGGGGTCAGCAATCAGCCCCAGCATTTT. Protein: CASRETGVSNQPQHF.

CDR3 protein: CASSVGAGAYEQYF. CDR3 bases: TGTGCCAGCAGCGTAGGGGCAGGGGCTTACGAGCAGTACTTC. V usage is TRBV9 and J usage is TRBJ2-7; D may be TRBD1 (6 bases). The CDR3 covers 14 residues. The ends were cut back, 0 bases at V and 4 bases at J, with 11 bases in the middle. Germline CDR1 reads SGDLS; CDR2 reads YYNGEE.

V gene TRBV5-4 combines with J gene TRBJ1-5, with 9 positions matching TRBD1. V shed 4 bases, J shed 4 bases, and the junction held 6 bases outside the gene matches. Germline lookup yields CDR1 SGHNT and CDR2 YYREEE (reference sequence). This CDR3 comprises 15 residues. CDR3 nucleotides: TGTGCCAGCAGCGGTGGGACAGGGAAAAATCAGCCCCAGCATTTT. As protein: CASSGGTGKNQPQHF. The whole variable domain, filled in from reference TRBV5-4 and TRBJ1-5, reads ETGVTQSPTHLIKTRGQQVTLRCSSQSGHNTVSWYQQALGQGPQFIFQYYREEENGRGNFPPRFSGLQFPNYSSELNVNALELDDSALYLCASSGGTGKNQPQHFGDGTRLSIL.

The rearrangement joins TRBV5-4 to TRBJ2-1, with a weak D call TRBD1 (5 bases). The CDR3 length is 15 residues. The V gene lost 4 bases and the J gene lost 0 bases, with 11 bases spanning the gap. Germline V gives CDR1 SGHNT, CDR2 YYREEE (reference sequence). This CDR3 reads CASSPQVPSYNEQFF. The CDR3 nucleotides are TGTGCCAGCAGCCCACAGGTCCCCTCCTACAATGAGCAGTTCTTC.

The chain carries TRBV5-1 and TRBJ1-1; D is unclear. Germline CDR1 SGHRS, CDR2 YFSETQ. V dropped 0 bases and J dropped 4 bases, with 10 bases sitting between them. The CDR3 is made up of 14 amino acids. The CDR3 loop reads CASSLAGSSTEAFF. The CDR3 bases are TGCGCCAGCAGCTTGGCAGGTTCGAGCACTGAAGCTTTCTTT.

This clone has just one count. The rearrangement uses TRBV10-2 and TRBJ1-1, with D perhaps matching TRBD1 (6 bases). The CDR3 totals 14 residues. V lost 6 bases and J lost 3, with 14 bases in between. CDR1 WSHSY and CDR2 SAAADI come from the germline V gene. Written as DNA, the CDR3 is TGCGCCAGCAGCACCACAGGGTCCGACACTGAAGCTTTCTTT. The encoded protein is CASSTTGSDTEAFF.